The 6 T cell receptor beta chains given below trace back to one sample, sequenced in a study of cytomegalovirus exposure and HLA in healthy donors. Sequenced by immunoSEQ multiplex PCR; TCRdb stores in-frame clones only, minus some. The table includes some 130,000 clones, roughly four fifths detected once. The sample comprised PBMCs. All receptors derive from a man younger than 45 in good health and CMV-seropositive.

The V call is TRBV7-2, the J call TRBJ2-3; D gene unclear. In germline, CDR1 is SGHTA, CDR2 FQGNSA. Trimming pared 5 bases from V and 5 bases from J, leaving 8 bases between. The CDR3 contains 12 residues. CDR3 nucleotide sequence: TGTGCCAGCAGCCGGGTGGGAGATACGCAGTATTTT. Encoded protein: CASSRVGDTQYF.

The chain couples TRBV7-2 to TRBJ2-5; tentatively, D is TRBD2 (6 bases). The CDR3 spans 14 residues. The V gene lost 6 bases and the J gene lost 2 bases, with 13 bases spanning the gap. In germline, CDR1 is SGHTA, CDR2 FQGNSA. CDR3 residues: CASRPTGLQETQYF. The CDR3 bases are TGTGCCAGCAGGCCGACGGGACTTCAAGAGACCCAGTACTTC.

The chain employs TRBV6-1 and TRBJ2-7; D is perhaps TRBD1 (6 bases). CDR3 length: 14 amino acids. V was shortened by 3 bases and J by 2 bases, with 11 bases between the two germline ends. Germline values: CDR1 MNHNS, CDR2 SASEGT. As DNA, the CDR3 is TGTGCCAGCAGTGACCTGGCAGGGGCCTACGAGCAGTACTTC. Translated: CASSDLAGAYEQYF.

The chain couples TRBV19 to TRBJ2-3; D may be TRBD2 (6 bases). V was trimmed by 5 bases and J by 2 bases, leaving 20 bases between them. Germline V gene lookup returns CDR1 LNHDA and CDR2 SQIVND (reference sequence). The CDR3 extends over 17 amino acids. CDR3 sequence (DNA): TGTGCCAGTAGTTCCGGGTTTCGTTGGGGGGACACAGATACGCAGTATTTT. Protein: CASSSGFRWGDTDTQYF. The full variable domain, rest sourced from reference TRBV19 and TRBJ2-3, is DGGITQSPKYLFRKEGQNVTLSCEQNLNHDAMYWYRQDPGQGLRLIYYSQIVNDFQKGDIAEGYSVSREKKESFPLTVTSAQKNPTAFYLCASSSGFRWGDTDTQYFGPGTRLTVL.

The chain has TRBV7-9 and TRBJ2-1; 14 bases are a match to TRBD2. The junction had 3 bases not matched to a gene; V was cut back by 4 bases and J by 1 base. The germline V gene has CDR1 SEHNR and CDR2 FQNEAQ (reference sequence). This CDR3 comprises 17 residues. The CDR3 sequence is CASSSGTSGSSYNEQFF. As DNA, the CDR3 is TGTGCCAGCAGCTCAGGGACTAGCGGGAGTTCCTACAATGAGCAGTTCTTC.

This clone was counted only a few times. In nucleotides, the CDR3 is TGCGCCACCAAAGAGGGGGGGCGAAATGGCTACACCTTC. Translation gives CATKEGGRNGYTF. V gene TRBV5-1 combines with J gene TRBJ1-2; D is possibly TRBD1 (6 bases). The V gene lost 9 bases and the J gene lost 6 bases, with 18 bases spanning the gap. This CDR3 is built from 13 residues. In germline, CDR1 is SGHRS, CDR2 YFSETQ.